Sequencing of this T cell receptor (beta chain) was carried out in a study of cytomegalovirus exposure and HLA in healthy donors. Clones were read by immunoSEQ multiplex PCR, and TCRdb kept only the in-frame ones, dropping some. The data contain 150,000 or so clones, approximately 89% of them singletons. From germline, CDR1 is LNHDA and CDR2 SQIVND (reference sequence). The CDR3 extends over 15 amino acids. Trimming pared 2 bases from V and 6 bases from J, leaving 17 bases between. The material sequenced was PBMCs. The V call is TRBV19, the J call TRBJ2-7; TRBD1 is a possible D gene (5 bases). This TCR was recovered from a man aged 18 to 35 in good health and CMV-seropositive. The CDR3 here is CASSISGRAVGEQYF. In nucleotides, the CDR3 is TGTGCCAGTAGTATATCGGGCAGGGCGGTAGGCGAGCAGTACTTC.